This T cell receptor (beta chain) was captured in a study of T-cell reconstitution after alpha-beta-depleted transplantation in children. This clonotype has ten or more counts. Preparation of the TCRbeta library used unique molecular identifiers. TCRdb reanalysed the PCR reads using MiXCR and keeps one entry per CDR3 protein. The sample has 190,000 or so distinct CDR3 sequences; approximately 7% are singletons. The CDR3 is made up of 16 amino acids. Germline lookup yields CDR1 MNHEY and CDR2 SVGAGI. Trimming shortened V by 0 bases and J by 1 base, and 12 bases separated the two germline ends. Sequenced material: PBMCs from the stem cell graft donor, taken from the stem cell graft. The genes are TRBV6-5 and TRBJ2-5; D not certain. This TCR was recovered from a human donor who donated a stem cell graft to a child with Wiskott-Aldrich syndrome. The CDR3 DNA reads TGTGCCAGCAGTTACTCGATGACCCTTTCCCAAGAGACCCAGTACTTC. It is translated as CASSYSMTLSQETQYF.